The 10 T cell receptor beta chains below were found in one sample sequenced in a study of tumor and adjacent non-tumor tissue in lung cancer. TCRbeta libraries were built with three rounds of nested PCR, modified from ARM-PCR. Each CDR3 protein is one row after TCRdb ran MiXCR on the multiplex PCR reads. The table includes about 110,000 distinct CDR3 sequences, under 90% detected once. This sample's RNA came from whole unsorted tissue. Sequencing was carried out using lung tumor tissue. These receptors all come from a man aged 65 to 85 with non-small cell lung cancer.

About this clonotype itself: Since a much larger clone is just one base distant, this may be a read error. The J gene is TRBJ1-2, the V gene TRBV6-1; D perhaps matches TRBD1 (5 bases). CDR1 is MNHNS and CDR2 is SASEGT in the germline V gene. The CDR3 has 15 amino acids. As DNA, the CDR3 is TGTGTCAGCAGTGATAGGGACGGAGCTAACTATGGCTACACCTTC. Translation gives CVSSDRDGANYGYTF.

Concerning this clonotype: Germline and junction disagree at one end, which may indicate a read error. This chain uses TRBV4-1 with TRBJ2-3; 7 bases fit TRBD1. Germline V lookup: CDR1 MGHRA, CDR2 YSYEKL. This CDR3 spans 19 amino acids. DNA of the CDR3: TGCGCCAGCAGTCAAGATGGCCCCAGGGTTAGGGGGCTTACAGATACGCAGTATTTT. Translating it yields CASSQDGPRVRGLTDTQYF.

With respect to this clonotype: The junction departs from germline at one end; a sequencing error may be responsible. V usage is TRBV12-3 or TRBV12-4 and J usage is TRBJ2-7; TRBD1 might be the D (5 bases). The CDR3 length is 15 residues. The CDR3 is CASNTSTGRPYGQYF. DNA for the CDR3: TGTGCCAGCAATACCTCTACAGGAAGACCCTACGGGCAGTACTTC.

The chain employs TRBV12-3 or TRBV12-4 and TRBJ2-5; D is uncertain. The CDR3 is 14 amino acids. The CDR3 DNA sequence: TGTACGAGCAGTTTTAGGTACAGACAAGAGACCCAGTACTTC. Amino acids: CTSSFRYRQETQYF.

Concerning this clonotype itself: A junction end diverges from the germline sequence, so it may reflect a read error. V is TRBV6-1 and J is TRBJ1-5; D unclear. The CDR3 has 14 residues. Looked up from germline, CDR1 is MNHNS and CDR2 is SASEGT. CDR3 coding DNA: TGTGCCAGCAGTGCGTACGGGAGCAATCAGGCCCAGCATTTT. Translating gives CASSAYGSNQAQHF.

Worth noting for this clonotype: The conserved final phenylalanine or tryptophan is absent from the CDR3, which likely points to a read error. The chain links TRBV29-1 to TRBJ1-1; the D is unclear. The V gene lost 7 bases and the J gene lost 6 bases, with 15 bases spanning the gap. The CDR3 has 12 amino acids. Per the germline V gene, CDR1 is SQVTM and CDR2 is ANQGSEA. The CDR3 here is CSDVVERPEAFI. The CDR3 DNA is TGCAGCGATGTGGTGGAGAGGCCTGAAGCTTTCATT.

Points on this clonotype: Mismatch with germline at one junction end may stem from a read error. This rearrangement joins TRBV4-3 to TRBJ2-1, with 7 nucleotides matching TRBD2. This CDR3 contains 15 residues. CDR1 is LGHNA and CDR2 is YSLEER in the germline V gene. The CDR3: CASRQASSGGREQFF. The CDR3 bases are TGCGCCAGCAGGCAAGCCTCTAGCGGAGGAAGGGAGCAGTTCTTC.

A remark on this clonotype: A read error may account for a junction end that differs from germline. The V gene is TRBV5-1, the J gene TRBJ2-6, with TRBD1 as a possible D gene (5 bases). There are 17 residues in the CDR3. Germline V gives CDR1 SGHRS, CDR2 YFSETQ. CDR3: CASSSRTWPSGADVLTF. CDR3 nucleotides: TGCGCCAGCAGCTCTCGAACATGGCCCTCTGGGGCCGACGTCCTGACTTTC. The full variable domain, with the rest looked up from reference TRBV5-1 and TRBJ2-6, is KAGVTQTPRYLIKTRGQQVTLSCSPISGHRSVSWYQQTPGQGLQFLFEYFSETQRNKGNFPGRFSGRQFSNSRSEMNVSTLELGDSALYLCASSSRTWPSGADVLTFGAGSRLTVL.

To note about this clonotype: Germline is not matched at one junction end, which may reflect a read error. The chain recombines TRBV28 with TRBJ1-5, with D maybe TRBD1 (5 bases). In germline, CDR1 is MDHEN, CDR2 SYDVKM. This CDR3 spans 15 amino acids. The CDR3 here is CASSLQRQTQQPPHF. The CDR3 region has the DNA TGTGCCAGCAGTTTACAACGACAGACCCAGCAGCCCCCGCATTTT.

V usage is TRBV5-5 and J usage is TRBJ1-5, with a possible D match to TRBD1 (5 bases). V was shortened by 2 bases and J by 2 bases, with 14 bases between the two germline ends. The CDR3 covers 16 residues. Germline V gene sequence: CDR1 SGHKS, CDR2 YYEKEE (reference sequence). The CDR3: CASSFAGATGNQPQHF. The CDR3 bases are TGTGCCAGCAGCTTTGCTGGGGCAACAGGCAATCAGCCCCAGCATTTT.